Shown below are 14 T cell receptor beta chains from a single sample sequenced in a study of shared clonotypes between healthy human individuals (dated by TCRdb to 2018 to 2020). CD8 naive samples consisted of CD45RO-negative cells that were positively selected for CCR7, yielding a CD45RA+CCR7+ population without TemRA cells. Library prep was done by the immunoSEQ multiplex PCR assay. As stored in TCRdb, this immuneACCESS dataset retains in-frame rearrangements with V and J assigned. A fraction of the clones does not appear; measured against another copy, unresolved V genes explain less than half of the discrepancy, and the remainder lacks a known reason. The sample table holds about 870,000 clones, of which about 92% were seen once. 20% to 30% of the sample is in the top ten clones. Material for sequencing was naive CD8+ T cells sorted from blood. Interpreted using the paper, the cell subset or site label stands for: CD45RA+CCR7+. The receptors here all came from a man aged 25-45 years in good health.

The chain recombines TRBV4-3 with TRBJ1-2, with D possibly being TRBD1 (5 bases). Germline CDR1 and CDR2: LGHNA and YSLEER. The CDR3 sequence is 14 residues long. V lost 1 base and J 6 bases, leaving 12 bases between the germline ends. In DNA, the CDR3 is TGCGCCAGCAGCCAAGTGGGCCAGGGTGATGGCTACACCTTC. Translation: CASSQVGQGDGYTF.

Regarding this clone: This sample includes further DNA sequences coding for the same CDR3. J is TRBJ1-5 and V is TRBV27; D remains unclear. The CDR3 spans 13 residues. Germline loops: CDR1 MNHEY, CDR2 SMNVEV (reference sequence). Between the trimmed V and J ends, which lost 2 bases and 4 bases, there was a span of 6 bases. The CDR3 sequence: CASSLAGNQPQHF. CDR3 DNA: TGTGCCAGCAGTTTAGCGGGGAATCAGCCCCAGCATTTT.

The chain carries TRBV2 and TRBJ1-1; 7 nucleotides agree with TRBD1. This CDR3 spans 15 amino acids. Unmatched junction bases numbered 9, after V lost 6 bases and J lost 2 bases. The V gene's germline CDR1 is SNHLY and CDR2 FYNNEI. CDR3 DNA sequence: TGTGCCAGCAGAGAGGGGGCAGATGATAACACTGAAGCTTTCTTT. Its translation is CASREGADDNTEAFF.

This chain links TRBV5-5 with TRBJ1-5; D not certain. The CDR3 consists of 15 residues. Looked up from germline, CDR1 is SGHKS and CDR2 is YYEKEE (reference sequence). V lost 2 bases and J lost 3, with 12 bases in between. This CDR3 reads CASSLSRGFNQPQHF. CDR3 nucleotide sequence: TGTGCCAGCAGCTTATCCCGGGGATTCAATCAGCCCCAGCATTTT.

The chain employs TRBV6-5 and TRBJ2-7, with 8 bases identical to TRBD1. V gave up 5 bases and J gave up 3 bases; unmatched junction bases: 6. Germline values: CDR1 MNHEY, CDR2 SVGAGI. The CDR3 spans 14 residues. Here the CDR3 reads CASSLTRGLYEQYF. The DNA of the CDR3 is TGTGCCAGCAGTCTCACCAGGGGGCTCTACGAGCAGTACTTC.

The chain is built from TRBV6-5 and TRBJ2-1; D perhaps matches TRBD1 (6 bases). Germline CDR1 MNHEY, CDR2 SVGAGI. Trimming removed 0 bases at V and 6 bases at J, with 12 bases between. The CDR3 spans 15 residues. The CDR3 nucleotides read TGTGCCAGCAGTTACTCAAACAGGGTGAGCAATGAGCAGTTCTTC. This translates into CASSYSNRVSNEQFF.

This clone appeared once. In DNA form, the CDR3 reads TGTGCCAGCAGCTTAAGGACTAGCGGGAGACTAGAGCAGTTCTTC. Protein product: CASSLRTSGRLEQFF. The chain recombines TRBV7-9 with TRBJ2-1; 13 bases line up with TRBD2. This CDR3 contains 15 residues. J was trimmed by 10 bases and V by 2 bases; bases with no gene match: 5. Looked up from germline, CDR1 is SEHNR and CDR2 is FQNEAQ (reference sequence).

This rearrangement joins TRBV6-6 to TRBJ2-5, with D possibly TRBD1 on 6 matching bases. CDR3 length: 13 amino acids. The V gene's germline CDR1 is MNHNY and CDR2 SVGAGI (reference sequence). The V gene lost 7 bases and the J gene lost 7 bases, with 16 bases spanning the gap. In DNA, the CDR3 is TGTGCCAGCACCTGGGACACCCCCGGGACCCAGTACTTC. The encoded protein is CASTWDTPGTQYF.

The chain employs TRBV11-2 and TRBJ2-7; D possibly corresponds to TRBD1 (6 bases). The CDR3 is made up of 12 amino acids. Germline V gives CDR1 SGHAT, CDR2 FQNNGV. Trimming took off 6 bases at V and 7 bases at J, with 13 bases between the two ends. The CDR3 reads CASRGAVREQYF. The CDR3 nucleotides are TGTGCCAGCAGGGGGGCCGTCCGGGAGCAGTACTTC.

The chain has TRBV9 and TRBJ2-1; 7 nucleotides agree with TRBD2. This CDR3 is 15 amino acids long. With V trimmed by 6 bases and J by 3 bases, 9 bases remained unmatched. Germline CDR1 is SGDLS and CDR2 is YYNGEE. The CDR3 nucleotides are TGTGCCAGCACCCTGGGGAGCGGGATCTACAATGAGCAGTTCTTC. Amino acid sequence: CASTLGSGIYNEQFF.

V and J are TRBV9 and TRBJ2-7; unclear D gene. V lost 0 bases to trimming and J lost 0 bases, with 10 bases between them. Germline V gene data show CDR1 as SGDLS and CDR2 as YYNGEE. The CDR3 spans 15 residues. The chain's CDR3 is CASSVEQDPSYEQYF. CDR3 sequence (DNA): TGTGCCAGCAGCGTAGAGCAGGACCCCTCCTACGAGCAGTACTTC.

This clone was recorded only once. CDR3 in amino acids: CASSPAGTTPSNQPQHF. DNA for the CDR3: TGTGCCAGCAGTCCCGCCGGGACAACACCGAGCAATCAGCCCCAGCATTTT. The chain recombines TRBV2 with TRBJ1-5; maybe TRBD1 (6 bases). The germline V gene encodes CDR1 SNHLY and CDR2 FYNNEI. V gave up 5 bases and J gave up 1 base, with 18 bases separating them. The CDR3 runs 17 residues.

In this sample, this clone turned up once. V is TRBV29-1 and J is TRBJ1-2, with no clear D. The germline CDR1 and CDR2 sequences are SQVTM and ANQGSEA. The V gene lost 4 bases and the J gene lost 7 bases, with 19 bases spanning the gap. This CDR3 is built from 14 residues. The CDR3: CSVGVPPHTVGYTF. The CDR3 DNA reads TGCAGCGTTGGAGTCCCTCCCCACACTGTTGGCTACACCTTC.

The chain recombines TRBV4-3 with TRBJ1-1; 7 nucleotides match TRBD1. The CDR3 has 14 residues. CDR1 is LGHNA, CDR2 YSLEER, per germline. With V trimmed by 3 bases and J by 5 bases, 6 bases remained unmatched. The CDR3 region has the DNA TGCGCCAGCAGCCAGAACAGGGGAACAACTGAAGCTTTCTTT. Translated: CASSQNRGTTEAFF.